The 3 T cell receptor beta chains below were found in one sample sequenced in a study of blood T cells in healthy people across ages. A second PCR of about 7 to 11 cycles used a sample-barcoded 5' primer and a J-beta primer mix. TCRdb ran MiXCR on the 5' RACE reads and lists one entry per CDR3 protein. The data hold roughly 500,000 distinct CDR3 sequences, with around 24% observed a single time. These data also formed part of another study, on T cells of mothers and their children.

Source material: blood. The receptors were gathered from a boy aged 5-17 years in good health.

The V call is TRBV5-8, the J call TRBJ2-3; 10 positions agree with TRBD1. Germline V gene data show CDR1 as SGHTS and CDR2 as YDEGEE. Unmatched junction bases numbered 5, after V lost 0 bases and J lost 4 bases. This CDR3 spans 16 amino acids. The CDR3 here is CASSLAGTGEADTQYF. CDR3 DNA: TGTGCCAGCAGCTTGGCCGGGACAGGGGAGGCAGATACGCAGTATTTT.

V is TRBV7-8 and J is TRBJ2-7; maybe TRBD2 (6 bases). Germline-derived CDR1 and CDR2 are SGHVS and FQNEAQ. This CDR3 is 16 amino acids long. V lost 1 base to trimming and J lost 3 bases, with 16 bases between them. CDR3 in amino acids: CASSLVEGLGNYEQYF. For the CDR3, the DNA is TGTGCCAGCAGCTTAGTGGAGGGGCTCGGGAACTACGAGCAGTACTTC. Together with reference TRBV7-8 and TRBJ2-7, the CDR3 gives the full variable domain: GAGVSQSPRYKVAKRGQDVALRCDPISGHVSLFWYQQALGQGPEFLTYFQNEAQLDKSGLPSDRFFAERPEGSVSTLKIQRTQQEDSAVYLCASSLVEGLGNYEQYFGPGTRLTVT.

The genes are TRBV11-2 and TRBJ2-6; D ambiguous. Trimming cost V 0 bases and J 2 bases, with 20 bases left between them. In germline, CDR1 is SGHAT, CDR2 FQNNGV. The CDR3 covers 20 residues. The CDR3 DNA sequence: TGTGCCAGCAGCTTAGATCGCCCCCCGGTGAATCTAGCTGGGGCCAACGTCCTGACTTTC. Its translation: CASSLDRPPVNLAGANVLTF.